The source of this T cell receptor beta chain is a study of CXCR4 blockade with PD-1 therapy in pancreatic cancer. Regarding the study as a whole: Antigen-specificity overlap of convergent dominant clones remained unconfirmed. Intratumoral clonality (mean approximately 0.15) exceeded healthy blood (around 0.048) but did not track survival. Frequent tumor clones were encoded by many distinct rearrangements, suggesting shared antigens.

The archived tumor blocks came from patients without neoadjuvant therapy before resection. Only in-frame clones appear in the TCRdb table, and some are missing; sequencing was by immunoSEQ multiplex PCR. The sample shows 1,700 or so clones, roughly 36% of them seen only once. V lost 5 bases, J lost 0 bases, and 14 bases lay in between. There are 17 residues in the CDR3. A few counts support this clone. Its antigen is not known. The origin of this receptor is a human donor with pancreatic ductal adenocarcinoma. The chain links TRBV6-7 to TRBJ2-6; D possibly corresponds to TRBD2 (6 bases). TRBV6-7 is noted as an ORF with a role that remains uncertain. The sample taken for sequencing was tumor tissue. CDR3 DNA: TGTGCCAGCAGTGAAGGTTTCGGGAGCTCTGGGGCCAACGTCCTGACTTTC. Encoded protein: CASSEGFGSSGANVLTF.